This T cell receptor beta chain was obtained from a study of CD8+CD57+ T cells in acquired aplastic anemia. Profiles of TCR beta VDJ and CDR3 were generated from a genomic DNA template. TCRdb used MiXCR to reprocess the reads, holding one entry per CDR3 protein. The sample lists some 140,000 distinct CDR3 sequences, around half occurring once. Patients who underwent sequencing had shown CD8+CD57+ cell expansion by flow cytometry. The germline V gene has CDR1 ENHRY and CDR2 SYGVKD. Trimming left V 2 bases short and J 5 bases short, with 7 bases between. The CDR3 loop spans 13 amino acids. Sequenced input: sorted CD4+, CD8+, or CD8+CD57+ T cells (not recorded which) from PBMCs. The V gene is TRBV10-3, the J gene TRBJ1-5; D is undetermined. The sequence was obtained from a human donor with aplastic anemia. CDR3 amino acids: CAISERRDQPQHF. The CDR3 DNA follows: TGTGCCATCAGTGAGAGACGGGATCAGCCCCAGCATTTT.